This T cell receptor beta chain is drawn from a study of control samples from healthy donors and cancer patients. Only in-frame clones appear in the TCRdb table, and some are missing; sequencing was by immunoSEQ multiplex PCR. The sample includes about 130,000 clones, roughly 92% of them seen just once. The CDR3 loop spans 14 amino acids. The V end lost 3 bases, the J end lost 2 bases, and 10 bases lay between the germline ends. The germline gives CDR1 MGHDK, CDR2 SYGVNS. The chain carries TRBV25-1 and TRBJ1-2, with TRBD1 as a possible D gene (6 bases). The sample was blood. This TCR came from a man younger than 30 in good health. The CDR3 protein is CASSEGGRNYGYTF. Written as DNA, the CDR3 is TGTGCCAGCAGTGAGGGGGGCAGGAACTATGGCTACACCTTC.